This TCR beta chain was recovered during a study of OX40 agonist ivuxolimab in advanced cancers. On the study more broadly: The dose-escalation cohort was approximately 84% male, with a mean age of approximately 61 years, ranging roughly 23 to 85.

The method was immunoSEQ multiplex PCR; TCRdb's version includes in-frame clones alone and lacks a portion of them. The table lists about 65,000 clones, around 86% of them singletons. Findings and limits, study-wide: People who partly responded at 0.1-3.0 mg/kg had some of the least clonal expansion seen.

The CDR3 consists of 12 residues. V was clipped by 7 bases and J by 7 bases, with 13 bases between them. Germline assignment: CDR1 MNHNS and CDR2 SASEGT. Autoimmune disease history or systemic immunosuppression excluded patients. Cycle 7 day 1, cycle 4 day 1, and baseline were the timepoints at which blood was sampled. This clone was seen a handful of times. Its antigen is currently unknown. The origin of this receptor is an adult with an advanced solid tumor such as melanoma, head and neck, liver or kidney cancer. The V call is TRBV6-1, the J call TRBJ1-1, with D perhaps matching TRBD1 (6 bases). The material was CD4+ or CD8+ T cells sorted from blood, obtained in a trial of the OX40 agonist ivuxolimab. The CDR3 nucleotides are TGTGCCAGCATGTGGTTACAGGGTGAAGCTTTCTTT. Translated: CASMWLQGEAFF.